The clone carrying this T cell receptor beta chain was seen only once. Its antigen is unknown. These data originate in a study of identical twins. Study results and caveats: In cord blood, abundant beta clonotypes had fewer insertions; memory showed no trend.

The CDR3 runs 15 residues. Germline loops: CDR1 MNHEY, CDR2 SVGEGT. V lost 8 bases, J lost 7 bases, and 18 bases lay in between. It was template switching that added a universal primer site, and there were unique molecular identifiers on the cDNA. In TCRdb, the 5' RACE reads were re-called with MiXCR into one record per CDR3 protein. This sample has 210,000 or so distinct CDR3 sequences, with approximately 8.3% found just once. The same data also went into a second study, on yellow fever vaccine responses in identical twins.

Sequencing input: memory (CD45RO+) T cells sorted from blood. V gene TRBV6-2 or TRBV6-3 combines with J gene TRBJ1-6; TRBD1 might be the D (5 bases). This TCR came from a woman aged 18 to 35 in good health. Here the CDR3 reads CASRSGRGVNSPLHF. The DNA of the CDR3 is TGTGCCAGCCGTTCAGGGAGAGGGGTGAATTCACCCCTCCACTTT.